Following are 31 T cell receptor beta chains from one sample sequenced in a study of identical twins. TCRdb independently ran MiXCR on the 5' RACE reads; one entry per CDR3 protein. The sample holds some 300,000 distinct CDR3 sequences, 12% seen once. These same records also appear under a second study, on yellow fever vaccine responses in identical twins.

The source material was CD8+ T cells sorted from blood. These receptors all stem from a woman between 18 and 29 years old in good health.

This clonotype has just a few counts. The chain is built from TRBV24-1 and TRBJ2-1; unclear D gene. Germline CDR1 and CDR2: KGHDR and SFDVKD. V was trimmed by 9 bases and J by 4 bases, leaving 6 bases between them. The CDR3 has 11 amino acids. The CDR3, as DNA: TGTGCCACCGAACTATACAATGAGCAGTTCTTC. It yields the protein CATELYNEQFF.

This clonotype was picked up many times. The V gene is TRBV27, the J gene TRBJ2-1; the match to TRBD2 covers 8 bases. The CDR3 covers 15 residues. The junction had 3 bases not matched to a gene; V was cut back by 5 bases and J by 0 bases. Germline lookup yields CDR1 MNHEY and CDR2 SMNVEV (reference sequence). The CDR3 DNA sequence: TGTGCCAGCAGTCCTAGCGGGTTCTCCTACAATGAGCAGTTCTTC. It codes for CASSPSGFSYNEQFF.

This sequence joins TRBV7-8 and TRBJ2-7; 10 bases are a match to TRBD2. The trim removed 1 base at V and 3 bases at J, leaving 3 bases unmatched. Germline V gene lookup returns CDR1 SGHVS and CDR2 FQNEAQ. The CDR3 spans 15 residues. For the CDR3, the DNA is TGTGCCAGCAGCTTAGAGTCTAGCGGGAGCTACGAGCAGTACTTC. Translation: CASSLESSGSYEQYF.

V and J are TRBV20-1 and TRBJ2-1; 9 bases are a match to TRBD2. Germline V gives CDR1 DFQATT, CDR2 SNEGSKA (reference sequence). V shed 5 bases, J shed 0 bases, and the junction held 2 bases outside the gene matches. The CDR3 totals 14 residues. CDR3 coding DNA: TGCAGTGCTCATAGCGGGAGCTCCTACAATGAGCAGTTCTTC. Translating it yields CSAHSGSSYNEQFF.

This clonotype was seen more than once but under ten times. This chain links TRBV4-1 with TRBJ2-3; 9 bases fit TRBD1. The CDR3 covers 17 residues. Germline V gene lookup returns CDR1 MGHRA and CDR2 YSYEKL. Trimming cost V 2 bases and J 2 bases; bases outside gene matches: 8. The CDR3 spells CASSQMPGTGLTDTQYF. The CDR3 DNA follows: TGCGCCAGCAGCCAAATGCCCGGGACAGGGCTCACAGATACGCAGTATTTT.

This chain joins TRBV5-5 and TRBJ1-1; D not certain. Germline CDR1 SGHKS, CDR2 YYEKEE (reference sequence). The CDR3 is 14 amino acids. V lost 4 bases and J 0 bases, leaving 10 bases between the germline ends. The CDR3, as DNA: TGTGCCAGCAGCCCGAAAAGCATGAACACTGAAGCTTTCTTT. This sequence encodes CASSPKSMNTEAFF.

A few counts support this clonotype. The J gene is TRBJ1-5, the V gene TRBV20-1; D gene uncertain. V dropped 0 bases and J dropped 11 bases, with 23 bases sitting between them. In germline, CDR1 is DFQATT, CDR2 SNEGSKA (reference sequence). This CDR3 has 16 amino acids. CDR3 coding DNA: TGCAGTGCTAGAGAAGGGTCACAAAGTTCCTTGGTGTCCCAGCATTTT. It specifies CSAREGSQSSLVSQHF.

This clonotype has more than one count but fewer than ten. CDR3 protein: CASSLRDRAYTGELFF. In nucleotides, the CDR3 is TGTGCCAGCAGCTTGCGGGACAGGGCGTACACCGGGGAGCTGTTTTTT. The J gene is TRBJ2-2, the V gene TRBV11-2, with TRBD1 matching over 9 bases. CDR1 and CDR2 (germline): SGHAT, FQNNGV. CDR3 length: 16 residues. V shed 3 bases and J 3 bases; nucleotides not matched to a gene: 5.

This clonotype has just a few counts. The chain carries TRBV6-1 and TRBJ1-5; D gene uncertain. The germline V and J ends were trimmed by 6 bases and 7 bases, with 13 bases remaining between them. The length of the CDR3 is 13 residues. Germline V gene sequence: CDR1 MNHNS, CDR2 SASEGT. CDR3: CASSQNEGQPQHF. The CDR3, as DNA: TGTGCCAGCAGCCAAAACGAAGGACAGCCCCAGCATTTT.

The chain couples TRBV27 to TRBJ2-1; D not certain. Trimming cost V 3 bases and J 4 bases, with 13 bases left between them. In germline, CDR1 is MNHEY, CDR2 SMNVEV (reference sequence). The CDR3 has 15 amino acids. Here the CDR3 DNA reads TGTGCCAGCAGTTTCCGTAGATTACTATACAATGAGCAGTTCTTC. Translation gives CASSFRRLLYNEQFF.

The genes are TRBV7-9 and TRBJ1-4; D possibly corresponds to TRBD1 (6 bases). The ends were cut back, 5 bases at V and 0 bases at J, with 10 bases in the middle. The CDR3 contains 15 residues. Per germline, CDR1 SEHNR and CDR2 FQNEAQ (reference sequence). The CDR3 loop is CASSTGAATNEKLFF. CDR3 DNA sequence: TGTGCCAGCAGCACGGGGGCAGCAACTAATGAAAAACTGTTTTTT.

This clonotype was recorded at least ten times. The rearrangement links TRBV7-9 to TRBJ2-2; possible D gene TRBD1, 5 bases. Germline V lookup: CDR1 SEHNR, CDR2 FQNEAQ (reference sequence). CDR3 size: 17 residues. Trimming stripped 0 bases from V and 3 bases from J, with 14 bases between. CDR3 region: CASSLAAGQKYTGELFF. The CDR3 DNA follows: TGTGCCAGCAGCTTAGCGGCAGGGCAGAAATACACCGGGGAGCTGTTTTTT.

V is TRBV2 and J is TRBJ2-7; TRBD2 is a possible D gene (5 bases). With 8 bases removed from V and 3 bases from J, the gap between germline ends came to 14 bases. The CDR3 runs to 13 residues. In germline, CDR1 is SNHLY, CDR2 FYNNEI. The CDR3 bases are TGTGCCAGCCGAAGCGGCCTGTTCTACGAGCAGTACTTC. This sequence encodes CASRSGLFYEQYF.

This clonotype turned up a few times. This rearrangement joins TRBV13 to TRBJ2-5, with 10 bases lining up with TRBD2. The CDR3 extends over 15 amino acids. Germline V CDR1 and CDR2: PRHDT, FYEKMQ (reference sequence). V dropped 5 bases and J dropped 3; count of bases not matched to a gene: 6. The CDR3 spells CASSQGGTSEETQYF. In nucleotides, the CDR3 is TGTGCCAGCAGCCAGGGGGGGACTAGCGAAGAGACCCAGTACTTC.

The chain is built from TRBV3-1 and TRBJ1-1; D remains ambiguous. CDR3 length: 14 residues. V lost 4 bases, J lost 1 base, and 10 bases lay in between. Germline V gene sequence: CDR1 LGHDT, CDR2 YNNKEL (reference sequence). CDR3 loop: CASSPPGSNTEAFF. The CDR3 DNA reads TGTGCCAGCAGCCCGCCCGGGTCGAACACTGAAGCTTTCTTT. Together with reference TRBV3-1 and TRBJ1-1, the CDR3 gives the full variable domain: DTAVSQTPKYLVTQMGNDKSIKCEQNLGHDTMYWYKQDSKKFLKIMFSYNNKELIINETVPNRFSPKSPDKAHLNLHINSLELGDSAVYFCASSPPGSNTEAFFGQGTRLTVV.

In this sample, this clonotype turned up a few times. The CDR3 reads CATSRPRDEQFF. CDR3 DNA: TGTGCCACCAGCAGACCCCGGGATGAGCAGTTCTTC. The chain uses TRBV15 and TRBJ2-1, with no clear D. The V end was cut by 2 bases, the J end by 8 bases, with 7 bases between. CDR3 length: 12 amino acids. Looked up from germline, CDR1 is LNHNV and CDR2 is YYDKDF (reference sequence).

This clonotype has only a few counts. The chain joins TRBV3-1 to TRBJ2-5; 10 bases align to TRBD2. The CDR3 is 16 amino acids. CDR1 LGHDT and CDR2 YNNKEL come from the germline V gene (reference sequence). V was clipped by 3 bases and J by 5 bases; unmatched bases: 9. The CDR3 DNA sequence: TGTGCCAGCAGCCAGCCCACTAGCGGGGTGGGTGAGACCCAGTACTTC. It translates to CASSQPTSGVGETQYF.

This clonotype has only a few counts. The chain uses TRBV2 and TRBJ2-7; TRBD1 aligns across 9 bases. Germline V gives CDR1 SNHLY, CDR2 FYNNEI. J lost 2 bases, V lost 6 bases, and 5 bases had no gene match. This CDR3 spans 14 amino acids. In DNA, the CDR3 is TGTGCCAGCAGCCGGACAGGGGACCCCTACGAGCAGTACTTC. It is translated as CASSRTGDPYEQYF. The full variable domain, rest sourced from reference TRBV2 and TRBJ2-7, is EPEVTQTPSHQVTQMGQEVILRCVPISNHLYFYWYRQILGQKVEFLVSFYNNEISEKSEIFDDQFSVERPDGSNFTLKIRSTKLEDSAMYFCASSRTGDPYEQYFGPGTRLTVT.

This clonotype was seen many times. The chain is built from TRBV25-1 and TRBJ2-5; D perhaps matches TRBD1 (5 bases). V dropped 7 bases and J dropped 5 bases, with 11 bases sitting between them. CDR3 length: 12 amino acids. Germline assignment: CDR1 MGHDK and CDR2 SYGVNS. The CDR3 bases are TGTGCCAGCAACCAGGGTTTGGAGACCCAGTACTTC. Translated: CASNQGLETQYF.

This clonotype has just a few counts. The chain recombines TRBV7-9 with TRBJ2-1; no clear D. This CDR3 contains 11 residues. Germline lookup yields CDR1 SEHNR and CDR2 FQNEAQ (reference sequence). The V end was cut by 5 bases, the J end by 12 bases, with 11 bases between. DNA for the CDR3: TGTGCCAGCAGCCCCTCGTTTCCGCAGTTCTTC. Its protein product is CASSPSFPQFF.

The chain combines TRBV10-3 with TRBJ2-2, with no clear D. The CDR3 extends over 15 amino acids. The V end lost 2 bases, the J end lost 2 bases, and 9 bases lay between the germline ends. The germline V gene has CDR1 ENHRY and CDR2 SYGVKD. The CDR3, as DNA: TGTGCCATCAGTGAGCCCGGACGCAACACCGGGGAGCTGTTTTTT. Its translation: CAISEPGRNTGELFF.

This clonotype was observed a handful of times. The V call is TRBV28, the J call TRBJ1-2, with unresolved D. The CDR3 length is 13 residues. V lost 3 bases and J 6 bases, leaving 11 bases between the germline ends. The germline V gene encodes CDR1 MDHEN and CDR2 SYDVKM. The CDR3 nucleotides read TGTGCCAGCAGTTTTTTTGTAGGGAATGGCTACACCTTC. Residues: CASSFFVGNGYTF.

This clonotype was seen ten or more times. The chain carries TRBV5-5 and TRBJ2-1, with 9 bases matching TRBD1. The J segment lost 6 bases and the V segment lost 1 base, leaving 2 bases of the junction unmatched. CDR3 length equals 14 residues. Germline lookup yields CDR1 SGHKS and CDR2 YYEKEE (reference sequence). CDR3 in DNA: TGTGCCAGCAGCTTGACAGGGGGCGGCAATGAGCAGTTCTTC. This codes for CASSLTGGGNEQFF. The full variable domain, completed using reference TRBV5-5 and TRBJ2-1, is DAGVTQSPTHLIKTRGQQVTLRCSPISGHKSVSWYQQVLGQGPQFIFQYYEKEERGRGNFPDRFSARQFPNYSSELNVNALLLGDSALYLCASSLTGGGNEQFFGPGTRLTVL.

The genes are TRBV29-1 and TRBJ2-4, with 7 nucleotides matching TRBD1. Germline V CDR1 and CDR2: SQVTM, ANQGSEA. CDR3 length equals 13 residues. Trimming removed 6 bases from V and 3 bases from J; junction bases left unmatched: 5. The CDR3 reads CSVRDRDKNIQYF. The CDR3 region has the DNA TGCAGCGTAAGAGACAGGGACAAAAACATTCAGTACTTC.

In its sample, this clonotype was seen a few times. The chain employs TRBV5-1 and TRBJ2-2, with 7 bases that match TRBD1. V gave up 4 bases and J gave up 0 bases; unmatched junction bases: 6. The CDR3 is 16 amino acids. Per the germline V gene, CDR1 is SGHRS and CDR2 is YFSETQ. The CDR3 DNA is TGCGCCAGCAGCACCGGACAGGTACCGAACACCGGGGAGCTGTTTTTT. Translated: CASSTGQVPNTGELFF.

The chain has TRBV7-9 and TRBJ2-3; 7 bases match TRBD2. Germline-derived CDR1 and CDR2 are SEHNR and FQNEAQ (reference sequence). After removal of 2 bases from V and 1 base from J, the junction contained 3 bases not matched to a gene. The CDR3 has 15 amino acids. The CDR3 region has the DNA TGTGCCAGCAGCTTATTGCTAGCGGGCACAGATACGCAGTATTTT. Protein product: CASSLLLAGTDTQYF.

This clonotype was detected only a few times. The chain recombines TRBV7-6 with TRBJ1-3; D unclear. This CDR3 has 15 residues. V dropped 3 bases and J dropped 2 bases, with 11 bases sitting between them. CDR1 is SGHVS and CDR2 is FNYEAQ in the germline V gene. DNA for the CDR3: TGTGCCAGCAGCTTGGACGGAGGGACTGGAAACACCATATATTTT. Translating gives CASSLDGGTGNTIYF.

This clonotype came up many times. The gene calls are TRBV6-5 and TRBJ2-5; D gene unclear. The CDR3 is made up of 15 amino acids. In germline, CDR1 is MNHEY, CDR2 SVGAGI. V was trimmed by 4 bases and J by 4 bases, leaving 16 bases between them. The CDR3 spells CASSFNLGKGETQYF. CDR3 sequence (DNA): TGTGCCAGCAGTTTTAACCTAGGGAAGGGAGAGACCCAGTACTTC.

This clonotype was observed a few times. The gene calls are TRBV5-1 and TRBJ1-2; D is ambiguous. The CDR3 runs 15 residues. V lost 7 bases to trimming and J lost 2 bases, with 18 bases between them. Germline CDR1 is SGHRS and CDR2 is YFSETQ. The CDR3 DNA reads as TGCGCCAGCTCTAACTCGGTGACGGAGAACTATGGCTACACCTTC. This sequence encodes CASSNSVTENYGYTF.

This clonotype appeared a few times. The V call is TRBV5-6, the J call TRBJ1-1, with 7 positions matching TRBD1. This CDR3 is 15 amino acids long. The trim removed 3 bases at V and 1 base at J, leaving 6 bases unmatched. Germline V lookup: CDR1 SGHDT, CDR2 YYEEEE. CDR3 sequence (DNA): TGTGCCAGCAGCTCGGACAGGAACCCGAACACTGAAGCTTTCTTT. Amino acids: CASSSDRNPNTEAFF.

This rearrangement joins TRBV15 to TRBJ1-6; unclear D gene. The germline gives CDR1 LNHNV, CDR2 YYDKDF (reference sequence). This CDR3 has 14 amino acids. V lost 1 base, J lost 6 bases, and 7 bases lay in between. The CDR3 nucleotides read TGTGCCACCAGCAGAGGAGGCAGTAATTCACCCCTCCACTTT. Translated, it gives CATSRGGSNSPLHF.